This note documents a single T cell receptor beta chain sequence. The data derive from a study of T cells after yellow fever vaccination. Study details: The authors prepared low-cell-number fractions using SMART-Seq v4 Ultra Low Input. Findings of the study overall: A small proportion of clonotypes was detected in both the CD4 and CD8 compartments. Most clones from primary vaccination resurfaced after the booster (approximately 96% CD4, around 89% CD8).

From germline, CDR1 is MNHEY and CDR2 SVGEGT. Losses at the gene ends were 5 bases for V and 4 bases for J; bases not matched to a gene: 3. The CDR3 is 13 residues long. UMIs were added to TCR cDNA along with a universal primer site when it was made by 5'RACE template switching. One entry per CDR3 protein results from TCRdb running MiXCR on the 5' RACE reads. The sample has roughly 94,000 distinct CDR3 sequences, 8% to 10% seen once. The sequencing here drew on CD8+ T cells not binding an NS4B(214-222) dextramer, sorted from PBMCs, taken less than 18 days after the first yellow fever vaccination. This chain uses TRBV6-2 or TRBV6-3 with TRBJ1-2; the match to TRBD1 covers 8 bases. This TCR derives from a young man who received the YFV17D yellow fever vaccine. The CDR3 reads CASSQTGVYGYTF. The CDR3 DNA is TGTGCCAGCAGTCAGACAGGGGTCTATGGCTACACCTTC.